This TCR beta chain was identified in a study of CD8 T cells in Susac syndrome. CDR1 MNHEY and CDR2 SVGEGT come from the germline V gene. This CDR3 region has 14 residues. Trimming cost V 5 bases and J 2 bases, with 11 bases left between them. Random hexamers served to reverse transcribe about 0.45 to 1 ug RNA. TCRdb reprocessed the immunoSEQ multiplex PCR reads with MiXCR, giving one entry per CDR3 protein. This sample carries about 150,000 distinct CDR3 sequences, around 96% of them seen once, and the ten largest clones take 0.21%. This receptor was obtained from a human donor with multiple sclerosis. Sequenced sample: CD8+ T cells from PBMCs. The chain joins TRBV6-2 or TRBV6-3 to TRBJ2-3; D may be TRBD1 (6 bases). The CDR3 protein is CASSQTGNTDTQYF. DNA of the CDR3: TGTGCCAGCAGTCAAACAGGGAACACAGATACGCAGTATTTT.